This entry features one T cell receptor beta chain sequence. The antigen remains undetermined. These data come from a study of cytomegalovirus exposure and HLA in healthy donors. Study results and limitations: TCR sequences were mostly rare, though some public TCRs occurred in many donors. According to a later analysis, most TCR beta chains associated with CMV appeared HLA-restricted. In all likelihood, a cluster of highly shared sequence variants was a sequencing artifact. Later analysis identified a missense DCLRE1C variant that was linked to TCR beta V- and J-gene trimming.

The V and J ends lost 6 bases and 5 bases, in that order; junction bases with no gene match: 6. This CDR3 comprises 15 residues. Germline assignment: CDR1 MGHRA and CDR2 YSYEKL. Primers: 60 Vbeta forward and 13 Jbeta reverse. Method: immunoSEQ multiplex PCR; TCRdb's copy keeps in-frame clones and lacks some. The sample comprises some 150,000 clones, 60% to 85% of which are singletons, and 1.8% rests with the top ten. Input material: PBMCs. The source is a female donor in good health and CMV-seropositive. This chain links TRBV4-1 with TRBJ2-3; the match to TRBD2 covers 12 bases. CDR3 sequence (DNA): TGCGCCAGCAGGGCTAGCGGGAGGGATGTAGATACGCAGTATTTT. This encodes CASRASGRDVDTQYF.